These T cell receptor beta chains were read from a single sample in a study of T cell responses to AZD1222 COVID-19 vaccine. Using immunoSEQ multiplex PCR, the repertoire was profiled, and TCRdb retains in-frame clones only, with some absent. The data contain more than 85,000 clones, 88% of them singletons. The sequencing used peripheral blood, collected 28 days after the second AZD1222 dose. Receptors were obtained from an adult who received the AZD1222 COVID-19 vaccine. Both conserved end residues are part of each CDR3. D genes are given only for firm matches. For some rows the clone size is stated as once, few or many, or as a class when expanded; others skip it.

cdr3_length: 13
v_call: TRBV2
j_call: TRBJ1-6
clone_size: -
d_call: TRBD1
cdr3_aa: CASTDRGRSPLHF
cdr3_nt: TGTGCCAGCACTGACAGGGGGCGTTCACCCCTCCACTTT

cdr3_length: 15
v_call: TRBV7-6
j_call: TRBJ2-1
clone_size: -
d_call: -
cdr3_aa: CASSRNYLGVNEQFF
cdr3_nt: TGTGCCAGCAGCCGTAACTACCTAGGTGTCAATGAGCAGTTCTTC

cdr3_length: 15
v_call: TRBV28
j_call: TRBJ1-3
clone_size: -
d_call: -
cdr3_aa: CASSQSYEGANTIYF
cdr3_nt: TGTGCCAGCAGCCAAAGCTATGAAGGGGCAAACACCATATATTTT

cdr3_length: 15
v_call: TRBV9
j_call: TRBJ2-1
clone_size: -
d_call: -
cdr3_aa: CASSWEASSYNEQFF
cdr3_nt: TGTGCCAGCAGCTGGGAGGCGAGTTCCTACAATGAGCAGTTCTTC

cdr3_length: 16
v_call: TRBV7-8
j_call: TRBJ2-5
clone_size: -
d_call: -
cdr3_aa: CASSLRGQAYQETQYF
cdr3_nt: TGTGCCAGCAGCTTACGGGGGCAGGCCTACCAAGAGACCCAGTACTTC

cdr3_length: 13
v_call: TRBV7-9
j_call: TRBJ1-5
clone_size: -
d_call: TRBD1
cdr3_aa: CASSPQGYQPQHF
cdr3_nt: TGTGCCAGCAGTCCACAGGGGTATCAGCCCCAGCATTTT

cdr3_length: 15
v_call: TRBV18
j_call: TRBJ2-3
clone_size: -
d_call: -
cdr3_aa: CASSPRDLGTDTQYF
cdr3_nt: TGTGCCAGCTCACCAAGGGATCTAGGCACAGATACGCAGTATTTT

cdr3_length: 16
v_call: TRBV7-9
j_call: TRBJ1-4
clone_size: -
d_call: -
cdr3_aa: CASSPGLGGTNEKLFF
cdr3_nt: TGTGCCAGCAGCCCCGGTCTAGGGGGGACCAACGAAAAACTGTTTTTT

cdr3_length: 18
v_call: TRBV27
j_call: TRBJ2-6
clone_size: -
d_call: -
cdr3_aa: CASSRFGGLGSGANVLTF
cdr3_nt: TGTGCCAGCAGCCGTTTCGGGGGGCTCGGCTCTGGGGCCAACGTCCTGACTTTC

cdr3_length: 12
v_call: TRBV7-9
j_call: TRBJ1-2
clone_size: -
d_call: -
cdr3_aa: CASSSGMGGYTF
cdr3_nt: TGTGCCAGCAGCTCAGGAATGGGTGGCTACACCTTC

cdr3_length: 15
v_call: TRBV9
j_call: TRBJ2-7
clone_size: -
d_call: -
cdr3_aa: CASSVALGAPYEQYF
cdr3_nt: TGTGCCAGCAGCGTAGCACTAGGGGCCCCCTACGAGCAGTACTTC

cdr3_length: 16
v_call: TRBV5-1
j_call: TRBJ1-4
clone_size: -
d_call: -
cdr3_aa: CASSPQGSQTNEKLFF
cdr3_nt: TGCGCCAGCAGTCCACAGGGAAGTCAAACTAATGAAAAACTGTTTTTT

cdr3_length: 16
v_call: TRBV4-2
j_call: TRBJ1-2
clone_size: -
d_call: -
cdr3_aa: CASSQDFAAGGNGYTF
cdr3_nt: TGTGCCAGCAGCCAAGACTTCGCCGCGGGGGGAAATGGCTACACCTTC

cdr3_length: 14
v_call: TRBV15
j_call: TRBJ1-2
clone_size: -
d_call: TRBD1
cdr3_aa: CATSSDDRGHGYTF
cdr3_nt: TGTGCCACCAGCAGTGACGACAGGGGGCATGGCTACACCTTC

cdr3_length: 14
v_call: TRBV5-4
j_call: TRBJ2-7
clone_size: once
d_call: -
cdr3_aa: CASSHDGFSYEQYF
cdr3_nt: TGTGCCAGCAGCCATGATGGCTTCTCCTACGAGCAGTACTTC

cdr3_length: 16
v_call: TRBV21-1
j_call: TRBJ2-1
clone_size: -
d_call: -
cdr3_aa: CASHFRGGSSYNEQFF
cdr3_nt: TGTGCCAGCCATTTCCGAGGCGGAAGCTCCTACAATGAGCAGTTCTTC

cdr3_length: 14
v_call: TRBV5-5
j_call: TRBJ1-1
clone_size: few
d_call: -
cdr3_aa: CASSLADRNTEAFF
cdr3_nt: TGTGCCAGCAGCTTGGCGGACAGGAACACTGAAGCTTTCTTT

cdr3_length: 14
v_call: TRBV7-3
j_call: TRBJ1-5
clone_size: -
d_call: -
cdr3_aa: CASSPRMGDQPQHF
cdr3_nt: TGTGCCAGCAGCCCCCGCATGGGGGATCAGCCCCAGCATTTT

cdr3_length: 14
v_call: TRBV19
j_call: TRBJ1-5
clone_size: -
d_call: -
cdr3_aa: CASSTTGWNQPQHF
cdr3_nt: TGTGCCAGTAGTACAACAGGGTGGAATCAGCCCCAGCATTTT

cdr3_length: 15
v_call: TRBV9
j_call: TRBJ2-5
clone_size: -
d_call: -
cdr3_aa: CASSVGAGFRETQYF
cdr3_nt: TGTGCCAGCAGCGTAGGAGCAGGATTTCGAGAGACCCAGTACTTC

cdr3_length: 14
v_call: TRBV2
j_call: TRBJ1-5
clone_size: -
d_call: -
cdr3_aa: CASTVGPAGQPQHF
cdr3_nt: TGTGCCAGCACCGTAGGCCCGGCCGGTCAGCCCCAGCATTTT

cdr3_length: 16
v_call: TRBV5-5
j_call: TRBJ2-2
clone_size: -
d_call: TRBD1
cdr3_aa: CASSLIRGRGTGELFF
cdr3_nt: TGTGCCAGCAGCTTGATAAGGGGGCGAGGCACCGGGGAGCTGTTTTTT

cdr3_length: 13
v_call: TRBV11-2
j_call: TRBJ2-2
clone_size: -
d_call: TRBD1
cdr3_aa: CARGTANTGELFF
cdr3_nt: TGTGCCAGGGGGACAGCGAACACCGGGGAGCTGTTTTTT

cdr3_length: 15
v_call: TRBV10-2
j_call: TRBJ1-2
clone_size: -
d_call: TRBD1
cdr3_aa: CASTQTGGAEYGYTF
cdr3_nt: TGCGCCAGCACACAGACAGGGGGCGCGGAATATGGCTACACCTTC

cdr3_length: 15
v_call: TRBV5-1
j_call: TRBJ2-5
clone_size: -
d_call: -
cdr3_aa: CASSRRGLEQETQYF
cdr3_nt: TGCGCCAGCAGCCGAAGGGGACTTGAACAAGAGACCCAGTACTTC

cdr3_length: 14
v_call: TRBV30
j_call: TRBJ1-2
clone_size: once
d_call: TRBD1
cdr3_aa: CAVGQGDSYYGYTF
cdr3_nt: TGTGCCGTGGGACAGGGGGATAGCTACTATGGCTACACCTTC

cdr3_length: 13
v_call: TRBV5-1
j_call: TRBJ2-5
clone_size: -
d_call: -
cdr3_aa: CASSLDSKETQYF
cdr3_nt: TGCGCCAGCAGCTTGGACTCGAAAGAGACCCAGTACTTC

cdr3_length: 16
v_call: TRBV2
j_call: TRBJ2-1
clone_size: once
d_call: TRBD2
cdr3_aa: CASSEGGGRGYNEQFF
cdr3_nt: TGTGCCAGCAGTGAGGGGGGCGGGAGGGGGTACAATGAGCAGTTCTTC

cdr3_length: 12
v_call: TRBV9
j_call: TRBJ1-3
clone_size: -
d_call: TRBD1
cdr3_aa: CASSPQTGEVYF
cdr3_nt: TGTGCCAGCAGCCCTCAGACAGGGGAAGTATATTTT

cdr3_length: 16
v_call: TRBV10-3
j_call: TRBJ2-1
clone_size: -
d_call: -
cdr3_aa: CAISVASESSYNEQFF
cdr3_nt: TGTGCCATCAGTGTGGCTAGCGAGAGCTCCTACAATGAGCAGTTCTTC

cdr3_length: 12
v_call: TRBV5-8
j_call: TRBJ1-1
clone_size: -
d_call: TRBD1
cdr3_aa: CASSPGQVSPFF
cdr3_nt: TGTGCCAGCAGCCCCGGACAGGTTTCGCCTTTCTTT

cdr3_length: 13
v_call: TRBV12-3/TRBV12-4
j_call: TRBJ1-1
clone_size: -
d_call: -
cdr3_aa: CASSLGENTEAFF
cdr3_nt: TGTGCCAGCAGTTTGGGCGAGAACACTGAAGCTTTCTTT

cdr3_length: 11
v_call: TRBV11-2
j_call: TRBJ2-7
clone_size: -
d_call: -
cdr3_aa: CASSFRHEQYF
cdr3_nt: TGTGCCAGCAGCTTTAGGCACGAGCAGTACTTC

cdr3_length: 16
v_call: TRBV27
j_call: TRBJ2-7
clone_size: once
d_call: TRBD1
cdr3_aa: CASRTPTGGSSYEQYF
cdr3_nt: TGTGCCAGCAGGACCCCGACAGGGGGGAGCTCCTACGAGCAGTACTTC

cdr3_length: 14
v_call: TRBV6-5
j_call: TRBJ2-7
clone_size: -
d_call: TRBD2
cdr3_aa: CASNLAGSSYEQYF
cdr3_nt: TGTGCCAGCAATCTAGCGGGGAGCTCCTACGAGCAGTACTTC

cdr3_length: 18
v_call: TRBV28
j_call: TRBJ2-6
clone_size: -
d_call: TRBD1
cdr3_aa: CASSTPGQGSSGANVLTF
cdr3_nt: TGTGCCAGCAGCACTCCCGGACAGGGGAGCTCTGGGGCCAACGTCCTGACTTTC

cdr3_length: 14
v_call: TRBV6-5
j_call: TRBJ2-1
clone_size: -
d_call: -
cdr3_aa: CASSYLGSVGEQFF
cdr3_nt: TGTGCCAGCAGTTACCTTGGGTCCGTGGGTGAGCAGTTCTTC

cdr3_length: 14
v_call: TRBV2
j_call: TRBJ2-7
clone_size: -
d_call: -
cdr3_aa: CASSERGSSYEQYF
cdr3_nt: TGTGCCAGCAGTGAGCGAGGGAGCTCCTACGAGCAGTACTTC

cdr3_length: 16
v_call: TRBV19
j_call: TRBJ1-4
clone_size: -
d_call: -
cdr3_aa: CASSYGMGTTNEKLFF
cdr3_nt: TGTGCCAGTAGTTACGGGATGGGTACAACTAATGAAAAACTGTTTTTT

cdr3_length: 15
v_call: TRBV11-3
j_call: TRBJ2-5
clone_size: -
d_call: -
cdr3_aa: CASSLGASVWETQYF
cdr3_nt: TGTGCCAGCAGCTTAGGTGCTTCGGTTTGGGAGACCCAGTACTTC

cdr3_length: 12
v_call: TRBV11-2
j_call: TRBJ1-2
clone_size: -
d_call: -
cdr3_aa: CASSFSRGGYTF
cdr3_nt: TGTGCCAGCAGCTTCTCGAGGGGTGGCTACACCTTC

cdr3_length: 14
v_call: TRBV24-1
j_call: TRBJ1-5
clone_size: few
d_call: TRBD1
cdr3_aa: CATSGKQGNQPQHF
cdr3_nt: TGTGCCACCAGTGGGAAACAGGGGAATCAGCCCCAGCATTTT

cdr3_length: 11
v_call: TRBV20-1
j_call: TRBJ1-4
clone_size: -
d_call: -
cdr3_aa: CSAGGQEKLFF
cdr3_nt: TGCAGTGCTGGAGGACAGGAAAAACTGTTTTTT

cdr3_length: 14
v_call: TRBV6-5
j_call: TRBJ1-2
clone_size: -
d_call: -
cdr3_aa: CASTPGRPVNGYTF
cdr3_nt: TGTGCCAGCACCCCCGGGCGCCCGGTTAATGGCTACACCTTC

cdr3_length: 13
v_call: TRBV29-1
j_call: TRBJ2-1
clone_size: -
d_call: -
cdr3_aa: CSVEEEGENEQFF
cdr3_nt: TGCAGCGTTGAGGAGGAGGGGGAGAATGAGCAGTTCTTC

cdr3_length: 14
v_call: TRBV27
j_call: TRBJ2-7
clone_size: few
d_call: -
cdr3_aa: CASSLNPLTYEQYF
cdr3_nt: TGTGCCAGCAGTTTAAACCCCCTGACCTACGAGCAGTACTTC

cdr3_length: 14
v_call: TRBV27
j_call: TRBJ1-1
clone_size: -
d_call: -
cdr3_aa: CASSREQGFTEAFF
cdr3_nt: TGTGCCAGCAGCCGTGAGCAGGGGTTCACTGAAGCTTTCTTT

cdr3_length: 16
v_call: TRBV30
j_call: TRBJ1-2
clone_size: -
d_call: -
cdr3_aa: CAWSTLLSRGEVGYTF
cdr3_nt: TGTGCCTGGAGTACTCTCCTTTCCAGGGGAGAGGTTGGCTACACCTTC

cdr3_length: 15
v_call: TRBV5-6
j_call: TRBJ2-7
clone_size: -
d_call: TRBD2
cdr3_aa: CASSLFSGRSYEQYF
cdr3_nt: TGTGCCAGCAGCTTGTTTAGCGGGAGGTCCTACGAGCAGTACTTC

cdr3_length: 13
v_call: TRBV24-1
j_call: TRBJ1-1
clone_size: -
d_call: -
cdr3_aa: CATSAGALTEAFF
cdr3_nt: TGTGCCACCTCCGCGGGGGCGTTGACTGAAGCTTTCTTT

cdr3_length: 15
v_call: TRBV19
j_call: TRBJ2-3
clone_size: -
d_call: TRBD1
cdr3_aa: CASSVGTGIADTQYF
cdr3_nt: TGTGCCAGTAGTGTTGGGACAGGGATAGCAGATACGCAGTATTTT

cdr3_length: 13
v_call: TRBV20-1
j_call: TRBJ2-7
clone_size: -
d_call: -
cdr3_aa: CSASQTAVHEQYF
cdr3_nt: TGCAGTGCTAGTCAGACCGCCGTCCACGAGCAGTACTTC

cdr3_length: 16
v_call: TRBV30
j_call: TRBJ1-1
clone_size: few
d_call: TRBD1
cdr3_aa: CAWSGAGGHGDTEAFF
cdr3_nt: TGTGCCTGGAGTGGGGCAGGGGGCCATGGGGACACTGAAGCTTTCTTT

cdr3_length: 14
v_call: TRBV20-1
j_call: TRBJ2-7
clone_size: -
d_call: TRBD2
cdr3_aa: CSASSGRAAYEQYF
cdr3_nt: TGCAGTGCTAGTAGCGGGAGGGCAGCCTACGAGCAGTACTTC

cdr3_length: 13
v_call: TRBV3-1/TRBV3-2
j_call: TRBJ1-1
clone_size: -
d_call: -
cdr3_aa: CASSQTGRTEAFF
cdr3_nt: TGTGCCAGCAGCCAGACAGGCCGCACTGAAGCTTTCTTT

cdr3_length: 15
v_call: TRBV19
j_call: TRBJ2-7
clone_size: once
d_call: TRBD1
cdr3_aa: CASSIVGTGIYEQYF
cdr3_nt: TGTGCCAGTAGTATAGTTGGGACAGGGATTTACGAGCAGTACTTC

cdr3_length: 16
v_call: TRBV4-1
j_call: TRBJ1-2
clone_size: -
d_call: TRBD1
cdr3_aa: CASRGAGGEKGYGYTF
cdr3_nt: TGCGCCAGCAGGGGCGCAGGGGGCGAAAAAGGGTATGGCTACACCTTC